This TCR beta chain was sequenced for a study of cytomegalovirus exposure and HLA in healthy donors (dated by TCRdb to 2017 to 2019). Broadly, across the study: An earlier analysis of fewer than 750 of the donors reported 276 Gb of sequence data and around 110 million unique TCR beta sequences obtained from around 180 million T cells. The study aimed to test whether cataloging public T cell receptors could reveal signatures of past pathogen exposure. To study patterns of TCR occurrence, a later analysis re-analyzed previously published TCR beta repertoires from hundreds of donors and added high-resolution HLA genotyping. Roughly 300 gigabases of sequencing data and approximately 92 million unique TCR sequences made up an early release that covered 500 to 650 HLA-typed donors. The study profiled the T cell repertoires of fewer than 850 subjects by immunosequencing and related them to cytomegalovirus serostatus. All discovery cohort repertoires had been generated on a single sequencing platform. Among around 400 genotyped donors of the cohort, an average of about 240,000 unique TCR beta nucleotide sequences were sequenced per donor, roughly a sixth of them non-productive. Among the approximately 400 genotyped donors, around 81% belonged to the genetic ancestry cluster associated with self-reported Caucasian donors. The study combined high-throughput TCR immunosequencing, statistical association of individual TCRs with disease status, and machine learning to predict cytomegalovirus infection status. In an earlier analysis of around 540 of the donors, high-throughput TCR beta sequencing was used to judge whether each TCR beta V gene segment behaved as functional or pseudogenic. Both class I and class II loci were covered by HLA typing, at four-digit resolution. The later analysis used no new phenotypic data to find candidate immune exposures, relying instead on TCR beta sequences and their occurrence across donors. Donor age, sex, ethnicity and CMV serostatus were compiled together with the repertoire data. A later genetic analysis took genome-wide SNP genotypes for 398 of the 666 donors and used that subset as a discovery cohort. The number of typed donors differed by locus: about 629-640 for A, B, C, DRB1 and DQB1; approximately 520 for DQA1; roughly 600 for DPA1; and about 450 for DPB1. Roughly 5 DR-DQ haplotypes were handled as single units for association and clustering because linkage in the cohort was strong. Besides the first cohort of hundreds of subjects, a separate validation cohort made up of 90 to 150 different subjects was used. On the study overall, not on this receptor specifically: In both the original and validation cohorts, the classifier was reported to diagnose cytomegalovirus status with high specificity and sensitivity. The earlier analysis of almost 600 of the donors excluded 15 to 20 rarely observed V segments, including chromosome 9 orphons, because counts were too low. A later analysis found that HLA-associated TCR beta chains were more clonally expanded and had lower generation probabilities than equally common non-associated chains. Presence/absence analyses assumed roughly uniform sequencing depth across donors, an assumption that may not hold. A further reported finding was that TCR beta sequences accurately predicted the HLA-A and HLA-B alleles for most subjects in the first cohort. Most TCR sequences were seen in very few donors, while some public TCRs were found in many individuals. In a later analysis, around 17,000 TCR beta sequences were associated with specific HLA alleles at a false discovery rate of 0.05. Broadly in line with IMGT annotations, most TCR beta V segments showed up in productive rearrangements about 87% or about 30% of the time in an earlier analysis of under 700 of the donors. According to a later analysis, most CMV-associated TCR beta chains appeared to be HLA-restricted, and the HLA associations seemed to be driven largely by CMV exposure. In the study, around 150 TCR beta chains were listed as associated with cytomegalovirus. Only TCR beta chains were sequenced in this cohort, and the absence of alpha or paired-chain data limited detectable features. Correlated functional status among segregating V segments might reflect linkage disequilibrium, but an unknown experimental factor could not be ruled out. The only immune exposure information available for the cohort was CMV serostatus. According to a later analysis, TCR association rates differed among HLA loci, with DRB1 alleles showing the most associated TCRs and HLA-C alleles showing the fewest. Assigning TCR associations to individual alleles was difficult when HLA alleles, especially DR and DQ, strongly co-occurred. V-gene and J-gene trimming of TCR beta chains was associated with a missense DCLRE1C variant in a later genetic analysis, and the association was replicated in an independent cohort. In a later genetic analysis, fewer N-insertions in productive TCRs were reported among donors in an Asian-associated ancestry cluster than the roughly 700-donor mean. In a later analysis, several top co-occurrence clusters were reported to appear linked to parvovirus B19, influenza, CMV and Epstein-Barr virus. The sequencing pipeline was judged likely to have produced a cluster of highly shared sequence variants as a technical artifact. It was suggested by the authors that the approach could potentially be generalized to other disease states and immunological phenotypes. Because HLA typing was missing for some donors at each locus, association tests included only the typed subset. Because the 87-base-pair reads could not distinguish some IMGT-functional V segments, including TRBV6-2 and TRBV6-3, those segments were excluded. A few of the identified cytomegalovirus-associated TCR beta chains were confirmed in vitro to be specific for cytomegalovirus antigens.

The cohort comprised several hundred healthy bone marrow donors. At the time of sampling, every cohort member was nominally healthy, though immune exposures that went unrecorded were likely present. The donor tested CMV seropositive and was one of the 289 seropositive cohort members. Every donor gave a peripheral blood sample, and the peripheral blood mononuclear cells from that sample were used for TCR beta sequencing. The Qiagen DNeasy Blood Extraction Kit was used to extract genomic DNA from the blood cell samples. Spanning cysteine to phenylalanine, the CDR3 consists of 15 amino acids. The kept DNA is CDR3 alone, 45 bases in frame from the first base. The junction shows trimming of 1 base on V and 1 base on J, plus 11 bases between the germline ends. CDR1 and CDR2 are read off the germline V gene as SGHRS and YFSETQ. The library was produced with the immunoSEQ multiplex PCR assay. The multiplex PCR relied on a mix of 60 forward primers for TCR Vbeta segments and 13 reverse primers for TCR Jbeta segments. The CDR3 region of rearranged TCR beta genes was amplified from genomic DNA with a multiplex PCR assay. On the Illumina HiSeq System, the amplified TCR beta libraries were sequenced as 87-base-pair reads. In the authors' own workflow: A later analysis tallied some 79 million unique TCR beta chains across the 666 repertoires, and about 12 million of those chains were shared by two or more donors. A nearest-neighbor algorithm error-corrected the raw reads and collapsed the reads into unique sequences, merging closely related sequences to remove PCR and sequencing errors. Alignment of CDR3 sequences to IMGT reference sequences was used to assign V, D and J gene segments. For a sequence to be retained, a match of at least six nucleotides to both a V gene segment and a J gene segment was required. Rearrangements were classified as productive when the CDR3 lacked stop codons and remained in frame with V and J, and all other rearrangements were classified as non-productive. Following IMGT convention, CDR3 was defined as the stretch from the second conserved V-encoded cysteine up to the conserved J-encoded phenylalanine. In an earlier analysis of more than 550 of the donors, sequences lacking an unambiguous match to a single V gene segment were excluded. In an earlier analysis of some 590 of the donors, a V segment was called functional when productive rearrangements were above 56.7%, and segregating when the standard deviation between donors exceeded 5%. A statistical classification framework was developed to diagnose cytomegalovirus status using the catalog of TCR beta chain sequences. V and J gene assignment, in a later analysis, came from comparing TCR nucleotide sequences with IMGT/GENE-DB human TR gene sequences. A later analysis assigned CDR3 sequences and most-parsimonious VDJ recombination scenarios with the TCRdist pipeline. In a later analysis, each TCR beta chain was defined by its CDR3 amino acid sequence together with its V-gene family, and reads without a unique V-gene family were excluded. As a way to deal with suspected cross-contamination and a sequencing artifact, a later analysis dropped 592 nucleotide sequences that were highly shared and had low generation probability. For each public chain, a later analysis derived a clonal expansion index from normalized ranks of inferred template counts within each repertoire. In a later analysis, generation probabilities were computed using a VDJ recombination model fitted to out-of-frame rearrangements, and the results were checked against IGoR. In a later analysis, hypergeometric tests were used to score TCR-TCR, TCR-HLA and TCR-CMV co-occurrence, with a repertoire-size bias correction applied to TCR pairs. In a later analysis, false discovery rates were estimated by permuting HLA or CMV assignments 20 times. In a later analysis, co-occurring TCRs were grouped with DBSCAN, and TCRdist sequence similarity was added when clustering was performed within HLA-allele-positive subsets. Repertoires with fewer than 30,000 or more than 120,000 public chains, plus five repertoires with anomalous nucleotide sharing, were excluded from co-occurrence clustering. TCRdb took over this immuneACCESS table, retaining in-frame rearrangements with V and J assigned. Such tables are incomplete; in checked studies, under half of the missing clones stem from an unresolved V gene, and the remainder is unexplained. The DNA gave D and trimming, while V, J and clone size come from that table. The sample yields 120,000 or so clones; 70% to 85% were counted once. The top ten clones comprise around 4.9% of the sample.

This clone was seen a few times. There is no known antigen for this receptor. Nothing much larger sits one base from this clone, and base qualities are not available. The TCR comes from a man aged 50 or older in good health and CMV-seropositive. Input material: PBMCs. The rearrangement joined TRBV5-1 to TRBJ1-1; there is no confident call for the D gene. The CDR3 sequence is CASSLRPGKNTEAFF. The nucleotides read TGCGCCAGCAGCTTGCGGCCAGGTAAGAACACTGAAGCTTTCTTT.